Below are 18 T cell receptor beta chains sequenced from a single sample in a study of blood T cell repertoires in COVID-19 (dated by TCRdb to about 2020). The method behind the library was the immunoSEQ multiplex PCR assay. The clones in this table, taken by TCRdb from immuneACCESS, are in-frame only. Not every clone is retained; where verified, under half of the shortfall comes from an unresolved V gene, and the cause of the rest is unknown. The sample table holds hundreds of thousands of clones, of which around 85% were seen once. Roughly 2.5% of the sample is in the top ten clones. The sample taken for sequencing was PBMCs or T cells enriched from blood (not recorded which). The receptors originated from a woman between 45 and 65 years old who had recovered from COVID-19.

The J gene is TRBJ1-4, the V gene TRBV7-2, with D perhaps TRBD1 (5 bases). Germline CDR1 reads SGHTA; CDR2 reads FQGNSA. This CDR3 comprises 15 residues. Trimming pared 1 base from V and 7 bases from J, leaving 13 bases between. The DNA of the CDR3 is TGTGCCAGCAGCTTAGGGGGGGATAGGGGTGAAAAACTGTTTTTT. Residues: CASSLGGDRGEKLFF. Using reference TRBV7-2 and TRBJ1-4 for the parts outside the CDR3, the full variable domain is GAGVSQSPSNKVTEKGKDVELRCDPISGHTALYWYRQSLGQGLEFLIYFQGNSAPDKSGLPSDRFSAERTGGSVSTLTIQRTQQEDSAVYLCASSLGGDRGEKLFFGSGTQLSVL.

The chain joins TRBV11-2 to TRBJ2-1; TRBD2 aligns across 7 bases. With V trimmed by 5 bases and J by 10 bases, 17 bases remained unmatched. The CDR3 loop spans 16 amino acids. Germline CDR1 SGHAT, CDR2 FQNNGV. The CDR3 loop reads CASSPTRASGAGEQFF. The CDR3 region has the DNA TGTGCCAGCAGCCCTACCCGGGCTAGCGGAGCCGGGGAGCAGTTCTTC.

The chain uses TRBV2 and TRBJ2-7, with D possibly TRBD2 on 6 matching bases. The CDR3 is 13 residues long. From germline, CDR1 is SNHLY and CDR2 FYNNEI. V shed 5 bases and J shed 5 bases, with 13 bases lying between them. CDR3 region: CASSTGLDDEQYF. For the CDR3, the DNA is TGTGCCAGCAGTACGGGACTGGACGACGAGCAGTACTTC.

The count of this clone is one. This rearrangement joins TRBV30 to TRBJ2-1; the D gene is possibly TRBD1 (5 bases). Germline CDR1 GTSNPN, CDR2 SVGIG (reference sequence). V was clipped by 2 bases and J by 3 bases, with 11 bases between them. The length of the CDR3 is 14 residues. CDR3: CAWSQGHLYNEQFF. CDR3 coding DNA: TGTGCCTGGAGTCAGGGTCATCTCTACAATGAGCAGTTCTTC.

The V call is TRBV15, the J call TRBJ1-2, with a weak D call TRBD1 (6 bases). CDR3 length: 14 amino acids. Germline CDR1 reads LNHNV; CDR2 reads YYDKDF (reference sequence). Between the trimmed V and J ends, which lost 1 base and 8 bases, there was a span of 14 bases. Here the CDR3 reads CATSRAPGVLGYTF. For the CDR3, the DNA is TGTGCCACCAGCAGAGCCCCAGGGGTTTTGGGCTACACCTTC.

This chain uses TRBV14 with TRBJ1-6; D not resolved. This CDR3 is 14 amino acids long. CDR1 and CDR2 from the germline V gene are SGHDN and FVKESK. V was trimmed by 0 bases and J by 9 bases, leaving 9 bases between them. The CDR3 protein is CASSQDFESSPLHF. CDR3 in DNA: TGTGCCAGCAGCCAAGATTTCGAGAGTTCACCCCTCCACTTT.

The chain recombines TRBV19 with TRBJ2-7, with 12 bases fitting TRBD1. The V gene's germline CDR1 is LNHDA and CDR2 SQIVND (reference sequence). The CDR3 has 16 residues. The V segment lost 1 base and the J segment 0 bases; nucleotides outside the gene matches: 1. CDR3 nucleotide sequence: TGTGCCAGTAGTATAGTGGGACAGGGGGCCTCCTACGAGCAGTACTTC. Its protein product is CASSIVGQGASYEQYF.

The V call is TRBV11-2, the J call TRBJ2-1; D is possibly TRBD1 (6 bases). V was trimmed by 4 bases and J by 9 bases, leaving 16 bases between them. The CDR3 loop spans 14 amino acids. CDR1 SGHAT and CDR2 FQNNGV come from the germline V gene. The CDR3 here is CASSSTGFGGEQFF. In DNA form, the CDR3 reads TGTGCCAGCAGCTCCACAGGGTTTGGTGGTGAGCAGTTCTTC.

As regards this clone: This same CDR3 is encoded by further DNA sequences in the sample. The chain is built from TRBV5-4 and TRBJ2-3, with D maybe TRBD2 (6 bases). The ends were cut back, 2 bases at V and 6 bases at J, with 7 bases in the middle. The germline CDR1 and CDR2 sequences are SGHNT and YYREEE (reference sequence). This CDR3 comprises 12 residues. CDR3 amino acids: CASSFGGDTQYF. CDR3 sequence (DNA): TGTGCCAGCAGCTTTGGGGGGGATACGCAGTATTTT.

This sequence joins TRBV28 and TRBJ1-1; 7 bases align to TRBD1. V was pared by 6 bases and J by 0 bases, with 4 bases of the junction left unmatched. The CDR3 loop spans 14 amino acids. Germline V gene sequence: CDR1 MDHEN, CDR2 SYDVKM. CDR3: CASRVTGVNTEAFF. DNA for the CDR3: TGTGCCAGCAGGGTCACAGGGGTGAACACTGAAGCTTTCTTT. The variable domain in full, completed from reference TRBV28 and TRBJ1-1, reads DVKVTQSSRYLVKRTGEKVFLECVQDMDHENMFWYRQDPGLGLRLIYFSYDVKMKEKGDIPEGYSVSREKKERFSLILESASTNQTSMYLCASRVTGVNTEAFFGQGTRLTVV.

The chain combines TRBV18 with TRBJ2-1; D may be TRBD2 (6 bases). V lost 0 bases to trimming and J lost 4 bases, with 10 bases between them. Germline CDR1 reads KGHSH; CDR2 reads LQKENI. This CDR3 is 15 amino acids long. The CDR3 reads CASSPPEAGYNEQFF. CDR3 DNA: TGTGCCAGCTCACCACCGGAAGCGGGTTACAATGAGCAGTTCTTC.

Many counts were recorded for this clone. J is TRBJ2-7 and V is TRBV6-5, with D perhaps matching TRBD2 (5 bases). CDR3 length: 13 residues. Trimming removed 4 bases from V and 6 bases from J, with 13 bases in between. Germline V gene sequence: CDR1 MNHEY, CDR2 SVGAGI. In DNA form, the CDR3 reads TGTGCCAGCAGTTCAGCGCTGAGCGGCGAGCAGTACTTC. It is translated as CASSSALSGEQYF.

This clone was observed a few times. The chain has TRBV18 and TRBJ2-1; TRBD2 agrees at 8 bases. Germline V gene sequence: CDR1 KGHSH, CDR2 LQKENI. This CDR3 comprises 13 residues. Unmatched junction bases numbered 10, after V lost 3 bases and J lost 15 bases. The CDR3 nucleotides are TGTGCCAGCTCACCGGAGCGGGAGTTACAGTGGTTCTTC. It encodes CASSPERELQWFF.

This rearrangement joins TRBV6-5 to TRBJ2-2; 7 bases fit TRBD1. CDR1 and CDR2 from the germline V gene are MNHEY and SVGAGI. Trimming removed 7 bases from V and 5 bases from J; junction bases left unmatched: 4. This CDR3 comprises 13 residues. The CDR3, as DNA: TGTGCCAGCACGAGGGGGCCTACCGGGGAGCTGTTTTTT. Protein product: CASTRGPTGELFF.

Here the CDR3 reads CASSPSGSRGETQYF. The CDR3 DNA follows: TGTGCCAGCTCACCGTCGGGATCGCGGGGAGAGACCCAGTACTTC. This chain connects TRBV18 to TRBJ2-5; D may be TRBD2 (6 bases). The CDR3 length is 15 residues. Germline-derived CDR1 and CDR2 are KGHSH and LQKENI. Deletions cut 3 bases from V and 4 bases from J, with 15 bases between.

The rearrangement uses TRBV5-1 and TRBJ2-7; tentative D call: TRBD2 (7 bases). Germline CDR1 and CDR2: SGHRS and YFSETQ. The V gene lost 4 bases and the J gene lost 2 bases, with 13 bases spanning the gap. This CDR3 has 14 residues. CDR3 bases: TGCGCCAGCAGCAGGGAGGGACAAACCTACGAGCAGTACTTC. Its translation: CASSREGQTYEQYF.

The V gene is TRBV7-3, the J gene TRBJ1-5; 10 nucleotides line up with TRBD1. Germline V lookup: CDR1 SGHTA, CDR2 FQGTGA. V shed 5 bases and J 1 base; nucleotides not matched to a gene: 8. The CDR3 is 17 amino acids. The CDR3 DNA reads as TGTGCCAGCAGCGAACCCGGGACAGGGGAGAGCAATCAGCCCCAGCATTTT. As protein: CASSEPGTGESNQPQHF.

The genes are TRBV4-3 and TRBJ2-7; D remains ambiguous. The CDR3 is 14 residues long. Trimming removed 0 bases at V and 5 bases at J, with 11 bases between. CDR1 is LGHNA, CDR2 YSLEER, per germline. The chain's CDR3 is CASSQEWPVDEQYF. The DNA for the CDR3 is TGCGCCAGCAGCCAAGAGTGGCCTGTGGACGAGCAGTACTTC.